This T cell receptor (beta chain) emerged from a study of cytotoxic CD8 clonotypes in ibrutinib-treated CLL. About the research overall: The sample average was about 260,000 productive templates and 94,082 productive rearrangements. Study-level results: Higher clonality was seen at ibrutinib response and a return toward baseline at progression.

Comment on this clone: Antigen: not known.

TCRdb keeps only in-frame clones here, not all; method: immunoSEQ multiplex PCR. The sample lists hundreds of thousands of clones; around 70% were seen once. The CDR3 covers 16 residues. Germline CDR1 and CDR2: SGHTA and FQGTGA. Between the trimmed V and J ends, which lost 6 bases and 0 bases, there was a span of 15 bases. The gene calls are TRBV7-3 and TRBJ2-4; a weak D match, TRBD1 (5 bases). Sequencing used PBMCs, obtained after 12 months of ibrutinib treatment. This TCR came from a human donor with chronic lymphocytic leukemia. DNA for the CDR3: TGTGCCAGCAGTCGCGGTGGGGCTCTAGCCAAAAACATTCAGTACTTC. Translating it yields CASSRGGALAKNIQYF.